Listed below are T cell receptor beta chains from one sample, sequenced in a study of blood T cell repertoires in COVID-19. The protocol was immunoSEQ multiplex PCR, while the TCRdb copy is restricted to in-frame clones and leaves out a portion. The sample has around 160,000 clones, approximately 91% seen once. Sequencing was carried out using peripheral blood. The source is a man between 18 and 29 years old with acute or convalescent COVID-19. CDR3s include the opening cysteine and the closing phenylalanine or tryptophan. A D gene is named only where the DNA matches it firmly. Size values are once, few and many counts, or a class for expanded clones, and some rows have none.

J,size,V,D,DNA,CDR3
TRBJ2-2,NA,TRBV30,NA,TGTGCCTGGAGTCCTCTCGGGGTGGGGGGCACCGGGGAGCTGTTTTTT,CAWSPLGVGGTGELFF
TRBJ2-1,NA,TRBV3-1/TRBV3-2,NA,TGTGCCAGCAGTGCGACACAGAGCTCCTACAATGAGCAGTTCTTC,CASSATQSSYNEQFF
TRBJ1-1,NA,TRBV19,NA,TGTGCCAGTAGTTTAACGGGGGTGGGTAGCACTGAAGCTTTCTTT,CASSLTGVGSTEAFF
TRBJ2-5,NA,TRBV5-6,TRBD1,TGTGCCAGCAGCACATGGACAGGGGAAGAGACCCAGTACTTC,CASSTWTGEETQYF
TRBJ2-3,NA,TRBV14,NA,TGTGCCAGCAGTAGGATAGCGGATGGTACGCAGTATTTT,CASSRIADGTQYF
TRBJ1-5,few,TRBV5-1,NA,TGCGCCAGCAGCGCCCGGGGGGGAAATCAGCCCCAGCATTTT,CASSARGGNQPQHF
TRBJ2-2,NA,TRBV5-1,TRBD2,TGCGCCAGCAGCCCCTTTGGGCTCGGGTACGGCGGGAGGAACACCGGGGAGCTGTTTTTT,CASSPFGLGYGGRNTGELFF
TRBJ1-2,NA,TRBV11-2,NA,TGTGCCAGCAGCTTAGATGGGCAGAATAACTATGGCTACACCTTC,CASSLDGQNNYGYTF
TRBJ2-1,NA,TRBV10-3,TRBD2,TGTGCCATCAGTGAGTCGTATGGGCCCGGGACTAGCAATGAGCAGTTCTTC,CAISESYGPGTSNEQFF
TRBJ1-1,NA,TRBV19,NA,TGTGCCAGTAGTTCTGGAGGCACTGAAGCTTTCTTT,CASSSGGTEAFF
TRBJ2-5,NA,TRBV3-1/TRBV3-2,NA,TGTGCCAGCAGCCAAGGAGGGGCCACACAGGGAGGGGAGACCCAGTACTTC,CASSQGGATQGGETQYF
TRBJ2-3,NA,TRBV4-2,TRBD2,TGTGCCAGCAGCCAAAGAATGGGGGGGGTTAGCACAGATACGCAGTATTTT,CASSQRMGGVSTDTQYF
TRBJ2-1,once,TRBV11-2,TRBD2,TGTGCCAGCAGCTTAGTGGGCGGGAGGGCCTTCAATGAGCAGTTCTTC,CASSLVGGRAFNEQFF
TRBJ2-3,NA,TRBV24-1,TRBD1,TGTGCCACCAGTGACACGGCGCCGGGACAGGGGTCTCCTAGCACAGATACGCAGTATTTT,CATSDTAPGQGSPSTDTQYF
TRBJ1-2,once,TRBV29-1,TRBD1,TGCAGCGTTGACCCAACACCCGGGACAGGGAACTATGGCTACACCTTC,CSVDPTPGTGNYGYTF
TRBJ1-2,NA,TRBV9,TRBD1,TGTGCCAATACATTTGGCAGGGGGCGCGGCTACACCTTC,CANTFGRGRGYTF
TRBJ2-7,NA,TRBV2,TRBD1,TGTGCCAGCGGGACAGGGGGTCACTACGAGCAGTACTTC,CASGTGGHYEQYF
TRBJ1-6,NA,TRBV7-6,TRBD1,TGTGCCAGCAGCCCAGGGGCCGGGACAGGGGGTACACCCCTCCACTTT,CASSPGAGTGGTPLHF
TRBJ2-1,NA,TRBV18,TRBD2,TGTGCCAGCTCACCGGGGAGGGGCTTCAATGAGCAGTTCTTC,CASSPGRGFNEQFF
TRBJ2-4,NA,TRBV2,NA,TGTGCCAGCAGTGATACAGGGACCAAAAACATTCAGTACTTC,CASSDTGTKNIQYF
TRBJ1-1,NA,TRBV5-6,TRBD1,TGTGCCAGCAGCCACCAGGGACAGGGGACCACTGAAGCTTTCTTT,CASSHQGQGTTEAFF
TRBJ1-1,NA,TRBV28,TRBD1,TGTGCCAGCAGTTTCAACAGGGGCTATAAACTAAGGACTGAAGCTTTCTTT,CASSFNRGYKLRTEAFF
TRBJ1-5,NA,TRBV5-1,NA,TGCGCCAGCAGCTTGGAGGAGGGTGGGCCCCAGCATTTT,CASSLEEGGPQHF
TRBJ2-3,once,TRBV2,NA,TGTGCCAGCAGTTCTCTTACCGGGACACGCACAGATACGCAGTATTTT,CASSSLTGTRTDTQYF
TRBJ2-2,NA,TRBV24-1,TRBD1,TGTGCCACCAGTGACTGGACAGGGAAGGACACCGGGGAGCTGTTTTTT,CATSDWTGKDTGELFF
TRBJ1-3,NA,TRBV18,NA,TGTGCCAGCTCCCCCACGAGGGCTGCTGGAAACACCATATATTTT,CASSPTRAAGNTIYF
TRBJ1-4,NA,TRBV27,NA,TGTGCCAGCAGTTTATGGCCTAATGAAAAACTGTTTTTT,CASSLWPNEKLFF
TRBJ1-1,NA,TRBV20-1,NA,TGCAGTGCTCCAGAGAACACTGAAGCTTTCTTT,CSAPENTEAFF
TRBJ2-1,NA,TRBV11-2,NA,TGTGCCAGCAGCTTAGACCTAAATGAGCAGTTCTTC,CASSLDLNEQFF
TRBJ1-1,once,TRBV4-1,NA,TGCGCCAGCAGCCAAAGGGGGGAGGGACTCTCCCGATCTAACACTGAAGCTTTCTTT,CASSQRGEGLSRSNTEAFF
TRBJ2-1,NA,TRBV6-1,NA,TGTGCCAGCAGTGAATATGCAGCGAGCTCCTACAATGAGCAGTTCTTC,CASSEYAASSYNEQFF
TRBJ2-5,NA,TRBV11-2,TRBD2,TGTGCCAGCAGCTTTATGGGGGAGGGCCAAGAGACCCAGTACTTC,CASSFMGEGQETQYF
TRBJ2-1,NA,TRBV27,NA,TGTGCCAGCAGTTTAAGCCGAAATGAGCAGTTCTTC,CASSLSRNEQFF
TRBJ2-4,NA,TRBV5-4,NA,TGTGCCAGCAGCACGGGAATGGACATTCAGTACTTC,CASSTGMDIQYF
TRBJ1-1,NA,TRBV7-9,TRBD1,TGTGCCAGCAGCTCCCCCCGACAGGGGAACACTGAAGCTTTCTTT,CASSSPRQGNTEAFF
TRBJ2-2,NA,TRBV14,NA,TGTGCCAGCAGCCAAGTATGGCCCGGGGAGCTGTTTTTT,CASSQVWPGELFF
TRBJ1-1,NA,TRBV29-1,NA,TGCAGCGTCCATAACACTGAAGCTTTCTTT,CSVHNTEAFF
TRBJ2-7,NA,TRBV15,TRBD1,TGTGCCACCTCTCGGAGACAGGGCTACGAGCAGTACTTC,CATSRRQGYEQYF
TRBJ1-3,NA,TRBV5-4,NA,TGTGCCAGCAGTAGTTACAGGGCGACCTCCGGAGGAAACACCATATATTTT,CASSSYRATSGGNTIYF
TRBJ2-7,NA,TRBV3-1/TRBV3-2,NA,TGTGCCAGCAGCCAAGGGTTTGGCGGGGGCAGCTCCTACGAGCAGTACTTC,CASSQGFGGGSSYEQYF
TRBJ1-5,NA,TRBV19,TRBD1,TGTGCCAGTAGTATGAACAGGGGGCATCAGCCCCAGCATTTT,CASSMNRGHQPQHF
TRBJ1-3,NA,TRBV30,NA,TGTGCCTGGAGTTTTGGAGTGGAGGCTGGAAACACCATATATTTT,CAWSFGVEAGNTIYF